This T cell receptor beta chain emerged from a study of vaccination effects on CD4 cells after COVID-19. Study observations and caveats: Marked clonal contraction was seen in infection- and vaccine-induced clones late after vaccination. Researchers reported few convalescent patients and no early post-infection timepoints in the study.

As regards this clone: The antigen is undetermined.

Viral peptide pool expansion of antigen-specific CD4+ T cells preceded sequencing in the ViraFEST assay. Once cultured for under 11 days, the cells underwent separation to obtain CD4+ T cells. The person had PCR-confirmed SARS-CoV-2 infection between March and December 2020. Cultivation was performed at some 1.9 million PBMC per well with around 9.3 IU/ml IL-2 and about 10 ug/ml peptides added. Researchers swapped half the medium for IL-2 medium on both days 3 and 7. With 4 bases removed from V and 2 bases from J, the gap between germline ends came to 7 bases. This CDR3 is 13 amino acids long. From germline, CDR1 is SNHLY and CDR2 FYNNEI. Clones were sequenced by immunoSEQ multiplex PCR, and TCRdb holds only the in-frame ones, with some missing. The table includes 20,000 to 30,000 clones, about 75% detected once.

This specimen was CD4+ T cells from PBMCs cultured with SARS-CoV-2 spike peptides, taken before COVID-19 vaccination. The chain has TRBV2 and TRBJ2-3, with D possibly being TRBD1 or TRBD2 (5 bases each). The clonotype originates from a human donor who had a prior SARS-CoV-2 infection. The chain's CDR3 is CASSAGTTDTQYF. CDR3 DNA: TGTGCCAGCAGTGCAGGGACCACAGATACGCAGTATTTT.